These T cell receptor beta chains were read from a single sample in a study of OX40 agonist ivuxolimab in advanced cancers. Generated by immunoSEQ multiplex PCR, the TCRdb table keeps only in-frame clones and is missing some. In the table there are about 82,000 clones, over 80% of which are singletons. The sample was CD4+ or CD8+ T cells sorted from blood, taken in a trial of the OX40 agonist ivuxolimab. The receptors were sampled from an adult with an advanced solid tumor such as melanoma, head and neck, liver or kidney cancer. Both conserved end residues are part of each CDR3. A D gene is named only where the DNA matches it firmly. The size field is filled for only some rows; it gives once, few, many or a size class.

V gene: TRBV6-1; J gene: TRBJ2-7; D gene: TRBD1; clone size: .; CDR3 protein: CASSGDRVVSYEQYF; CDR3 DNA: TGTGCCAGCAGTGGGGACAGGGTAGTGAGTTACGAGCAGTACTTC
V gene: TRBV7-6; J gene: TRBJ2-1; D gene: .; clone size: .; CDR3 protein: CASSSWRDQDYNEQFF; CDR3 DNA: TGTGCCAGCAGCTCCTGGCGGGATCAAGATTACAATGAGCAGTTCTTC
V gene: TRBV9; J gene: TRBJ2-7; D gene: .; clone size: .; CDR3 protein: CASGQGNHEQYF; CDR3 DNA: TGTGCCAGCGGCCAGGGGAACCACGAGCAGTACTTC
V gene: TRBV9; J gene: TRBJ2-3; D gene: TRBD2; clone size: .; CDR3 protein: CASSARTSTGTSTDTQYF; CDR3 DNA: TGTGCCAGCAGCGCCAGGACTAGCACGGGTACTAGCACAGATACGCAGTATTTT
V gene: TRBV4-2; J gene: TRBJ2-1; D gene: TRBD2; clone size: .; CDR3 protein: CASRLNSLAGGNEQFF; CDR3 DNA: TGTGCCAGCAGATTAAATTCACTAGCGGGAGGCAATGAGCAGTTCTTC
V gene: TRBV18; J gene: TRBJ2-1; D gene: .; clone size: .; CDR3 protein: CASLRDFSSYNEQFF; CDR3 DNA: TGTGCCAGCCTTAGGGACTTTAGCTCCTACAATGAGCAGTTCTTC
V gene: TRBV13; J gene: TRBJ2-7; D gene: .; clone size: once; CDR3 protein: CASSLATAASSYEQYF; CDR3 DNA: TGTGCCAGCAGCTTAGCAACGGCGGCCAGCTCCTACGAGCAGTACTTC
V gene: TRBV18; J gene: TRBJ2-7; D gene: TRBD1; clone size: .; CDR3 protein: CASSLSETGIYEQYF; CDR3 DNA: TGTGCCAGCTCACTATCCGAGACAGGGATCTACGAGCAGTACTTC
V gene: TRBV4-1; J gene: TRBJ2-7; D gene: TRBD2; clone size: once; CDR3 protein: CASSRVSSGSYEQYF; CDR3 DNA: TGCGCCAGCAGCCGCGTTTCTAGCGGTTCCTACGAGCAGTACTTC
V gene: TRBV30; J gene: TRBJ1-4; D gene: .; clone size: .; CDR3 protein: CAWSGLTGDNEKLFF; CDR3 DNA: TGTGCCTGGAGTGGATTGACTGGGGATAATGAAAAACTGTTTTTT
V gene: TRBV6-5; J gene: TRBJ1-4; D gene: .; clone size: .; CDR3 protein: CASSYSEGREKLFF; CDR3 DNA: TGTGCCAGCAGTTACTCCGAGGGGCGAGAAAAACTGTTTTTT
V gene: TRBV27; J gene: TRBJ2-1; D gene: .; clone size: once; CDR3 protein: CASTTVANEQFF; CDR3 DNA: TGTGCCAGCACGACGGTGGCCAATGAGCAGTTCTTC
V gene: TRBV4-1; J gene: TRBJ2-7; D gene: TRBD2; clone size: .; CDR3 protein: CASSQPPGLADSSYEQYF; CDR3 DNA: TGCGCCAGCAGCCAACCCCCGGGACTAGCGGACAGCTCCTACGAGCAGTACTTC
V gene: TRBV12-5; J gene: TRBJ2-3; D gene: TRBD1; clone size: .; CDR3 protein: CASGLGAGGYTDTQYF; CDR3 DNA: TGTGCTAGTGGCCTTGGGGCAGGGGGATACACAGATACGCAGTATTTT
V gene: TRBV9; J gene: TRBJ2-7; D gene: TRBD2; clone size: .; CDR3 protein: CASSVALGLAYEQYF; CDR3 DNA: TGTGCCAGCAGCGTAGCTCTGGGACTAGCTTACGAGCAGTACTTC
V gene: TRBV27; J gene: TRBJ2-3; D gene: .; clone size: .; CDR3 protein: CASASTDTQYF; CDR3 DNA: TGTGCCAGCGCAAGCACAGATACGCAGTATTTT
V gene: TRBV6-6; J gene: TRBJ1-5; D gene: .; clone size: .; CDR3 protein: CASSFGRGMSQPQHF; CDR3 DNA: TGTGCCAGCAGTTTTGGGAGAGGCATGTCTCAGCCCCAGCATTTT
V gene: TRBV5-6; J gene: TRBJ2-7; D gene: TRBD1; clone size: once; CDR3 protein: CASSLALQGAFHEQYF; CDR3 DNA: TGTGCCAGCAGCTTGGCCCTACAGGGGGCGTTCCACGAGCAGTACTTC
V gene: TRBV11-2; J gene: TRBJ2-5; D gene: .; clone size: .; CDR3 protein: CASSRGTVQETQYF; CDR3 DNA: TGTGCCAGCAGCAGAGGGACGGTACAAGAGACCCAGTACTTC
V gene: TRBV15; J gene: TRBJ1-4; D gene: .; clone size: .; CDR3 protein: CATSRDSGGNEKLFF; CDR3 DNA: TGTGCCACCAGCAGAGATTCGGGGGGTAATGAAAAACTGTTTTTT
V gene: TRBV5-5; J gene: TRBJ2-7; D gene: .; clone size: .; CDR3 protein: CASRPLRGYEQYF; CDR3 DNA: TGTGCCAGCAGACCTCTCCGGGGGTACGAGCAGTACTTC
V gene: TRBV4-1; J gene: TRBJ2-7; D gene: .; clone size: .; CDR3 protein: CASSQDWPGVTYEQYF; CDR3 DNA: TGTGCCAGCAGCCAAGATTGGCCGGGTGTCACCTACGAGCAGTACTTC
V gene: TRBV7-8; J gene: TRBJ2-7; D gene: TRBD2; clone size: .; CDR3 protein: CASSSLALAGVDEQYF; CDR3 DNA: TGTGCCAGCAGCTCCCTCGCCTTAGCGGGAGTCGACGAGCAGTACTTC
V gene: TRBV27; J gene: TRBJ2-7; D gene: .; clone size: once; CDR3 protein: CASSPMRQEGYEQYF; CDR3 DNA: TGTGCCAGCAGTCCGATGCGCCAGGAGGGCTACGAGCAGTACTTC
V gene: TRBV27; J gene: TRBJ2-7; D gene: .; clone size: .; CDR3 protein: CASSFSSGAYEQYF; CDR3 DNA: TGTGCCAGCAGTTTTTCCTCGGGGGCCTACGAGCAGTACTTC
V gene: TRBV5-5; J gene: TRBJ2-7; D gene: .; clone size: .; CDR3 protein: CASSLVGGALYEQYF; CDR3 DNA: TGTGCCAGCAGCTTGGTAGGCGGGGCCCTCTACGAGCAGTACTTC
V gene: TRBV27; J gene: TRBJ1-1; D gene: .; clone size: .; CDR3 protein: CASSLTGNTEAFF; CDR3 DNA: TGTGCCAGCAGTTTAACGGGTAACACTGAAGCTTTCTTT
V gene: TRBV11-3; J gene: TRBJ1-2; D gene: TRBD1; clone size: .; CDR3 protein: CASSLSRDRGRGYTF; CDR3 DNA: TGTGCCAGCAGCCTGTCCCGGGACAGGGGCAGGGGCTACACCTTC
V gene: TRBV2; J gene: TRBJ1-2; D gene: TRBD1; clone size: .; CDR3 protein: CASSDSGTGGAGEYGYTF; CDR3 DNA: TGTGCCAGCAGTGACTCCGGGACAGGGGGCGCCGGGGAATATGGCTACACCTTC
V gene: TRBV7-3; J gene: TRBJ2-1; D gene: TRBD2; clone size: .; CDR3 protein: CASSPMIGGSSYNEQFF; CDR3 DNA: TGTGCCAGCAGCCCCATGATCGGGGGGAGCTCCTACAATGAGCAGTTCTTC
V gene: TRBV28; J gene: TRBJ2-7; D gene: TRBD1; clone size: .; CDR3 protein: CASRETGGEGEQYF; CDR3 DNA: TGTGCCAGCAGGGAGACAGGGGGAGAGGGCGAGCAGTACTTC
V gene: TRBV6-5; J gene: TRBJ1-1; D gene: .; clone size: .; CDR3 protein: CASSYGGVNTEAFF; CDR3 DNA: TGTGCCAGCAGTTACGGGGGCGTGAACACTGAAGCTTTCTTT
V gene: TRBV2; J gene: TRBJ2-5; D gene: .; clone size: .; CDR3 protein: CASSLMKRETQYF; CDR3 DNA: TGTGCCAGCAGCCTAATGAAGAGGGAGACCCAGTACTTC
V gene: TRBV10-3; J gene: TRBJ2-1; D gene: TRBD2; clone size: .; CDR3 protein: CAISERRTSGSSYNEQFF; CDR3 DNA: TGTGCCATCAGCGAACGCCGGACTAGCGGCAGCTCCTACAATGAGCAGTTCTTC
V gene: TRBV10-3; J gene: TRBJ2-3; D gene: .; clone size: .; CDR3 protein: CAISVASTDTQYF; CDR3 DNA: TGTGCCATCAGTGTTGCTAGCACAGATACGCAGTATTTT
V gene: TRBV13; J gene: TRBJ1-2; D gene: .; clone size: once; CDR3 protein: CASSPGHGVNYGYTF; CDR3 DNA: TGTGCCAGCAGCCCCGGACACGGAGTTAACTATGGCTACACCTTC
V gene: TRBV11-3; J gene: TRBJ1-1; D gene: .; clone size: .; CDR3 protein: CASSYETTLAFF; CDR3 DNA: TGTGCCAGCAGCTACGAGACAACGCTGGCTTTCTTT
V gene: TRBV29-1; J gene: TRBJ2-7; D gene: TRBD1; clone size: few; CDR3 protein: CSVGTGPYEQYF; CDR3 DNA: TGCAGCGTAGGGACAGGGCCCTACGAGCAGTACTTC
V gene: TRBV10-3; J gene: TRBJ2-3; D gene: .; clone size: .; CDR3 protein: CATGDYTDTQYF; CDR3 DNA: TGTGCCACCGGCGACTACACAGATACGCAGTATTTT
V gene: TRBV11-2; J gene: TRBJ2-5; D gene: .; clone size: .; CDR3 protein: CASSFSKGETQYF; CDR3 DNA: TGTGCCAGCAGCTTCTCGAAAGGGGAGACCCAGTACTTC
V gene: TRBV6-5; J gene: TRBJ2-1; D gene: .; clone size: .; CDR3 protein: CASSYSQDDNEQFF; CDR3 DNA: TGTGCCAGCAGTTACTCTCAGGACGACAATGAGCAGTTCTTC
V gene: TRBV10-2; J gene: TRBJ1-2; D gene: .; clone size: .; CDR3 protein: CASSDQGPGYTF; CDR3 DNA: TGCGCCAGCAGTGACCAGGGGCCGGGCTACACCTTC
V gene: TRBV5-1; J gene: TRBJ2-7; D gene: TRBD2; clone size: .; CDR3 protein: CASSLFSSGSYEQYF; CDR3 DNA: TGCGCCAGCAGCCTCTTTTCTAGCGGCTCCTACGAGCAGTACTTC
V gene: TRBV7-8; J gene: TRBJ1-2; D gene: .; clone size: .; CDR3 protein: CASSQGYPGYTF; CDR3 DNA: TGTGCCAGCAGCCAGGGATATCCTGGCTACACCTTC
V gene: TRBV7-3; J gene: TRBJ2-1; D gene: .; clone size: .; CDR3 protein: CASSLTSGREAGNEQFF; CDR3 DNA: TGTGCCAGCAGCTTAACGTCGGGCAGGGAGGCGGGCAATGAGCAGTTCTTC
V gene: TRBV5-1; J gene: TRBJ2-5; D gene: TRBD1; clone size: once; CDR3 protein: CASNPRTGAETQYF; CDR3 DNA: TGCGCCAGCAACCCTCGGACAGGGGCGGAGACCCAGTACTTC
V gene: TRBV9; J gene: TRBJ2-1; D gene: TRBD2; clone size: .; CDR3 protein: CASSDGLAPSSYNEQFF; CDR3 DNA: TGTGCCAGCAGCGATGGACTAGCGCCGAGCTCCTACAATGAGCAGTTCTTC
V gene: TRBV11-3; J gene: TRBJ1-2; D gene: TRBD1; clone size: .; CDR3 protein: CASSPYRGWNYGYTF; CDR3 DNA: TGTGCCAGCAGCCCCTACAGGGGGTGGAACTATGGCTACACCTTC
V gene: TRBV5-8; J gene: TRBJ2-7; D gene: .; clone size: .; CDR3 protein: CASSQGWRDTTYEQYF; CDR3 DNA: TGTGCCAGCAGCCAGGGGTGGCGGGACACTACCTACGAGCAGTACTTC
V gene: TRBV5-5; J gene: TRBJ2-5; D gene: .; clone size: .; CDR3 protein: CASSLGPPPGTQYF; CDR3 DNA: TGTGCCAGCAGCTTGGGCCCCCCGCCTGGGACCCAGTACTTC
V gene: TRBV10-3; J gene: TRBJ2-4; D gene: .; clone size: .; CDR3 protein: CAISDGNIQYF; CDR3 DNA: TGTGCCATCAGTGATGGAAACATTCAGTACTTC
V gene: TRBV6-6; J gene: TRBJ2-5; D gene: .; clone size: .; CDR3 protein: CASSYTRSEGKETQYF; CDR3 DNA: TGTGCCAGCAGTTACACGCGTTCGGAGGGGAAAGAGACCCAGTACTTC
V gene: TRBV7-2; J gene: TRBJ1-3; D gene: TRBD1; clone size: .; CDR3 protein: CASSIYTGAGNTIYF; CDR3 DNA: TGTGCCAGCAGCATATATACAGGGGCTGGAAACACCATATATTTT
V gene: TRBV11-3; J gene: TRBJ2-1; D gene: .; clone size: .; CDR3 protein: CASSLAGTGEQFF; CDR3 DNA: TGTGCCAGCAGCTTAGCTGGGACTGGAGAGCAGTTCTTC
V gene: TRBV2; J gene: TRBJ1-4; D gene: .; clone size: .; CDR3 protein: CASSGVADDATNEKLFF; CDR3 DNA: TGTGCCAGCAGTGGAGTGGCAGACGATGCAACTAATGAAAAACTGTTTTTT
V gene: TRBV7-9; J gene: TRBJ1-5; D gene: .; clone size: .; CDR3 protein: CASSPREGGGPQHF; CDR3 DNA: TGTGCCAGCAGCCCTAGGGAGGGCGGAGGGCCCCAGCATTTT
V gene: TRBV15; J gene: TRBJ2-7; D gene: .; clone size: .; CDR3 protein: CATSSIDSSYEQYF; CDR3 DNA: TGTGCCACCAGCAGCATAGATTCCTCCTACGAGCAGTACTTC
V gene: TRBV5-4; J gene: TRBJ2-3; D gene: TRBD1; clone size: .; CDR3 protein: CASRTQGADTQYF; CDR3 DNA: TGTGCCAGCAGAACTCAGGGGGCAGATACGCAGTATTTT
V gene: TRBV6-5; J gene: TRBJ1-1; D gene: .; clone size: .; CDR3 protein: CASSYGSATEAFF; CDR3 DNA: TGTGCCAGCAGTTATGGATCGGCCACTGAAGCTTTCTTT